The rows below give T cell receptor beta chains drawn from one sample of a study of neurological immune-mediated disorders. TCRdb called the 5' RACE reads again in MiXCR, with one record for every CDR3 protein. The table includes fewer than 30,000 distinct CDR3 sequences, under 25% detected once. The sample comprised PBMCs. Receptors originate from a woman in her sixties in good health. Each CDR3 is given with its conserved first and last residue. The D gene is left open where the match is weak. Size is omitted from some rows. Given values are once, few, many or a class for expanded clones.

size	V	D	J	CDR3	DNA
NA	TRBV7-3	NA	TRBJ2-3	CASSSTPLTSTDTQYF	TGTGCCAGCAGCTCAACCCCTCTTACTTCGACAGATACGCAGTATTTT
many	TRBV5-1	NA	TRBJ2-3	CASSFSLGETDTQYF	TGCGCCAGCAGCTTCAGCCTCGGCGAGACAGATACGCAGTATTTT
many	TRBV5-1	NA	TRBJ2-1	CASSLEGSYNEQFF	TGCGCCAGCAGCTTGGAGGGATCCTACAATGAGCAGTTCTTC
NA	TRBV6-5	NA	TRBJ2-3	CASSYSTESTDTQYF	TGTGCCAGCAGTTACTCGACGGAGAGCACAGATACGCAGTATTTT
many	TRBV28	NA	TRBJ2-1	CASSTLGGGDEQFF	TGTGCCAGCAGCACCCTCGGAGGGGGGGATGAGCAGTTCTTC
many	TRBV5-5	NA	TRBJ1-2	CASSLEQAASYGYTF	TGTGCCAGCAGCTTGGAACAGGCAGCGAGCTATGGCTACACCTTC
NA	TRBV6-2/TRBV6-3	TRBD2	TRBJ2-6	CASSRGLAGANVLTF	TGTGCCAGCAGCCGCGGACTAGCTGGGGCCAACGTCCTGACTTTC
NA	TRBV4-1	TRBD2	TRBJ2-1	CASSQERRGLAYNEQFF	TGCGCCAGCAGCCAAGAAAGGCGGGGACTAGCCTACAATGAGCAGTTCTTC
NA	TRBV29-1	NA	TRBJ2-5	CSADGGRQETQYF	TGCAGCGCAGATGGGGGGCGGCAAGAGACCCAGTACTTC
many	TRBV7-2	TRBD1	TRBJ2-4	CASSSFPRQGTKNIQYF	TGTGCCAGCAGCTCCTTCCCGAGACAGGGAACCAAAAACATTCAGTACTTC
NA	TRBV10-1	NA	TRBJ2-2	CASSPGTVGELFF	TGCGCCAGCAGCCCTGGGACCGTCGGGGAGCTGTTTTTT
few	TRBV5-1	NA	TRBJ2-1	CASSLELGVWEFF	TGCGCCAGCAGCTTGGAATTAGGTGTTTGGGAGTTCTTC
many	TRBV2	NA	TRBJ2-7	CASNPRDSLYEQYF	TGTGCCAGCAACCCCCGGGACTCCCTCTACGAGCAGTACTTC
many	TRBV27	TRBD2	TRBJ2-5	CASSAHRGVVETQYF	TGTGCCAGCAGTGCACACCGGGGGGTGGTCGAGACCCAGTACTTC
NA	TRBV7-2	TRBD2	TRBJ2-5	CASSPRGVLARETQYF	TGTGCCAGTAGCCCCCGGGGGGTTCTCGCTCGAGAGACCCAGTACTTC
many	TRBV28	NA	TRBJ1-1	CASSLPGYGTEAFF	TGTGCCAGCAGTTTACCAGGGTATGGCACTGAAGCTTTCTTT
once	TRBV6-4	NA	TRBJ2-2	CASGTTWSTGELFF	TGTGCCAGCGGGACGACTTGGAGTACCGGGGAGCTGTTTTTT
many	TRBV29-1	NA	TRBJ2-3	CSVQTTIQNTQYF	TGCAGCGTCCAGACGACGATCCAGAATACGCAGTATTTT
many	TRBV25-1	NA	TRBJ2-5	CASSADLAAKETQYF	TGTGCCAGCAGCGCTGACCTGGCGGCTAAAGAGACCCAGTACTTC
NA	TRBV10-1	NA	TRBJ2-2	CASSVRTRRTPGSCFF	NA
many	TRBV27	NA	TRBJ2-7	CASSTDGSSYEQYF	TGTGCCAGCAGTACCGACGGGAGCTCCTACGAGCAGTACTTC
many	TRBV6-2/TRBV6-3	NA	TRBJ1-5	CASSYPDSFNQPQHF	TGTGCCAGCAGTTACCCGGACAGTTTTAATCAGCCCCAGCATTTT
many	TRBV7-9	TRBD1	TRBJ2-7	CASTTFGTGDEQYF	TGTGCCAGCACCACCTTTGGGACAGGGGACGAGCAGTACTTC
many	TRBV7-2	NA	TRBJ2-5	CASSATLETQYF	TGTGCCAGCAGCGCCACGCTGGAAACCCAGTACTTC
many	TRBV28	NA	TRBJ2-7	CASSLGEKYF	TGTGCCAGCAGTTTAGGGGAGAAGTACTTC
NA	TRBV5-1	TRBD1	TRBJ2-2	CASSPLRTGSAGELFF	TGCGCCAGCAGCCCGCTCCGGACAGGGTCCGCCGGGGAGCTGTTTTTT
many	TRBV12-5	TRBD1	TRBJ1-2	CASDPGTAGGYTF	TGTGCTAGTGATCCCGGGACAGCGGGTGGCTACACCTTC
many	TRBV28	TRBD2	TRBJ2-7	CASSPPQREPYEQYF	TGTGCCAGCAGTCCCCCCCAGCGGGAGCCCTACGAGCAGTACTTC
many	TRBV7-8	TRBD1	TRBJ2-7	CASSLEGDRSYEQYF	TGTGCCAGCAGCTTAGAAGGGGACAGATCCTACGAGCAGTACTTC
many	TRBV5-1	NA	TRBJ1-2	CASSYAGSDGYTF	TGCGCCAGCAGCTACGCAGGGTCTGATGGCTACACCTTC
many	TRBV5-1	NA	TRBJ2-2	CASSLVGLANTGELFF	TGCGCCAGCAGCTTGGTGGGGCTTGCGAACACCGGGGAGCTGTTTTTT
many	TRBV3-1	TRBD2	TRBJ2-1	CASSHTRGLAVGNEQFF	TGTGCCAGCAGCCACACCAGGGGACTAGCGGTCGGGAATGAGCAGTTCTTC
many	TRBV9	NA	TRBJ1-1	CASSVEENTEAFF	TGTGCCAGCAGCGTAGAAGAGAACACTGAAGCTTTCTTT
NA	TRBV28	TRBD1	TRBJ1-5	CASRTGDNQPQHF	TGTGCCAGCAGAACAGGGGATAATCAGCCCCAGCATTTT
many	TRBV7-2	NA	TRBJ1-2	CASSFGFYGYTF	TGTGCCAGCAGCTTCGGGTTTTATGGCTACACCTTC
NA	TRBV29-1	TRBD2	TRBJ2-1	CSVKAGTNEQFF	TGCAGCGTTAAAGCGGGAACCAATGAGCAGTTCTTC
medium-sized	TRBV9	TRBD1	TRBJ1-6	CASSVGTGANSPLHF	TGTGCCAGCAGCGTAGGTACAGGGGCTAATTCACCCCTCCACTTT
NA	TRBV10-2	TRBD2	TRBJ2-3	CASSGMTSDTQYF	TGCGCCAGCAGTGGCATGACTAGCGATACGCAGTATTTT
many	TRBV2	NA	TRBJ2-7	CASGFRDYEQYF	TGTGCCAGCGGTTTTCGGGACTACGAGCAGTACTTC
many	TRBV7-2	NA	TRBJ1-5	CASSLDGTSNQPQHF	TGTGCCAGCAGCTTAGACGGTACTAGCAATCAGCCCCAGCATTTT
many	TRBV7-8	NA	TRBJ1-2	CASSSPNSIQGNYGYTF	TGTGCCAGCAGCTCGCCGAACTCTATACAAGGAAACTATGGCTACACCTTC
many	TRBV28	NA	TRBJ1-4	CASTVSREEKLFF	TGTGCCAGCACGGTGAGCAGGGAGGAAAAACTGTTTTTT
many	TRBV20-1	NA	TRBJ2-5	CSASVAVPLTFQETQYF	TGCAGTGCTAGCGTCGCGGTGCCTCTTACGTTCCAAGAGACCCAGTACTTC
NA	TRBV4-1	NA	TRBJ2-2	CASSQDPGLNTGELFF	TGCGCCAGCAGCCAAGACCCGGGACTGAACACCGGGGAGCTGTTTTTT
medium-sized	TRBV4-3	NA	TRBJ2-6	CASSQKTGSGANVLTF	TGCGCCAGCAGCCAAAAAACAGGGTCTGGGGCCAACGTCCTGACTTTC
medium-sized	TRBV10-3	NA	TRBJ2-5	CAISADSAVKSQYF	TGTGCCATCAGTGCGGACAGCGCTGTGAAGTCCCAGTACTTC
many	TRBV28	TRBD2	TRBJ2-3	CASSPPRLAGRTDTQYF	TGTGCCAGCAGTCCCCCCCGACTAGCGGGTCGCACAGATACGCAGTATTTT
NA	TRBV5-1	NA	TRBJ2-1	CASSSGNYNEQFF	TGCGCCAGCTCCAGCGGAAACTACAATGAGCAGTTCTTC
many	TRBV20-1	TRBD2	TRBJ2-3	CSAPAGGRTDTQYF	TGCAGTGCTCCCGCGGGGGGCCGGACAGATACGCAGTATTTT
many	TRBV28	NA	TRBJ1-2	CATKVPRGYTF	TGTGCCACGAAAGTCCCTAGGGGCTACACCTTC
NA	TRBV5-1	TRBD2	TRBJ2-7	CASSYAGLAGARERYF	TGTGCCAGCAGCTACGCAGGACTAGCGGGAGCGAGAGAGCGGTACTTC
NA	TRBV20-1	TRBD1	TRBJ2-7	CSASKTGGAYEQYF	TGCAGTGCTAGTAAGACAGGGGGAGCCTACGAGCAGTACTTC
many	TRBV29-1	NA	TRBJ2-7	CSVEAGTHEQYF	TGCAGCGTTGAAGCGGGGACCCACGAGCAGTACTTC
many	TRBV4-1	NA	TRBJ2-5	CASSQRPRMEETQYF	TGCGCCAGCAGCCAACGACCTCGGATGGAAGAGACCCAGTACTTC
many	TRBV27	TRBD1	TRBJ1-5	CASSLARGSQPQHF	TGTGCCAGCAGTTTGGCCAGGGGGAGTCAGCCCCAGCATTTT